Detailed here is one T cell receptor beta chain. The antigen is unknown. These data belong to a study of OX40 agonist ivuxolimab in advanced cancers. Study-level points and caveats: Averaged across samples, CD8+ T cells carried more expanded clones than CD4+ did. Low normalized clonal expansion also occurred in some nonresponding patients.

V trimming: 4 bases; J trimming: 2 bases; junction bases outside the gene matches: 10. The CDR3 totals 16 residues. The V gene's germline CDR1 is SGHRS and CDR2 YFSETQ. Sequencing was performed with immunoSEQ multiplex PCR; in TCRdb, only in-frame clones are kept and a portion is missing. In the table there are some 66,000 clones, roughly 76% of which are singletons. This chain links TRBV5-1 with TRBJ2-7; 9 bases fit TRBD1. This sample comprised CD4+ or CD8+ T cells sorted from blood, obtained in a trial of the OX40 agonist ivuxolimab. The sequence derives from an adult with an advanced solid tumor such as melanoma, head and neck, liver or kidney cancer. Here the CDR3 reads CASSRTTGGSAYEQYF. CDR3 DNA sequence: TGCGCCAGCAGCCGGACCACAGGGGGCTCAGCCTACGAGCAGTACTTC.